The next 24 T cell receptor beta chains were all read from a single sample in a study of T-cell reconstitution after alpha-beta-depleted transplantation in children. Preparation of the TCRbeta library involved a method that used unique molecular identifiers. TCRdb re-called the PCR reads with MiXCR, one entry per CDR3 protein. The sample includes around 200,000 distinct CDR3 sequences, about 8.4% of them seen just once. The sample was PBMCs, mostly from graft donor cells, taken 360 days after TCRalphabeta/CD19-depleted stem cell transplant. The source is a male patient aged 2-15 years who had a stem cell transplant for acute myeloid leukemia, so the T cells may come from the graft donor.

This clonotype came up many times. V is TRBV20-1 and J is TRBJ1-1; D unclear. The CDR3 covers 13 residues. CDR1 DFQATT and CDR2 SNEGSKA come from the germline V gene (reference sequence). V was pared by 1 base and J by 0 bases, with 6 bases between. The CDR3 bases are TGCAGTGCTAGAGCCCAGGTGAACACTGAAGCTTTCTTT. Translating it yields CSARAQVNTEAFF.

The V call is TRBV20-1, the J call TRBJ1-5; 9 positions match TRBD1. The CDR3 has 13 residues. The junction had 6 bases not matched to a gene; V was cut back by 5 bases and J by 7 bases. Germline values: CDR1 DFQATT, CDR2 SNEGSKA (reference sequence). The CDR3 reads CSAGGQGRQPQHF. The CDR3 coding sequence is TGCAGTGCTGGGGGACAGGGAAGACAGCCCCAGCATTTT.

J is TRBJ2-7 and V is TRBV4-2; 7 bases map to TRBD2. Germline V gives CDR1 LGHNA, CDR2 YNFKEQ. The CDR3 runs to 15 residues. V lost 4 bases, J lost 0 bases, and 6 bases stayed unmatched. The CDR3 protein is CASSPLAALSYEQYF. CDR3 nucleotide sequence: TGTGCCAGCAGCCCTCTAGCGGCCCTCTCCTACGAGCAGTACTTC.

This clonotype has only a few counts. The rearrangement links TRBV7-2 to TRBJ2-2; TRBD2 aligns across 9 bases. Unmatched junction bases numbered 3, after V lost 1 base and J lost 3 bases. The V gene's germline CDR1 is SGHTA and CDR2 FQGNSA. The CDR3 covers 16 residues. The CDR3 protein is CASSLGGGGDTGELFF. DNA for the CDR3: TGTGCCAGCAGCTTAGGGGGCGGGGGGGACACCGGGGAGCTGTTTTTT.

This clonotype was observed many times. V gene TRBV10-3 combines with J gene TRBJ1-3, with 7 bases matching TRBD1. The length of the CDR3 is 15 residues. Germline CDR1 reads ENHRY; CDR2 reads SYGVKD. Losses at the gene ends were 3 bases for V and 2 bases for J; bases not matched to a gene: 4. CDR3 DNA: TGTGCCATCAGTGACCAAGACAGGGCTGGAAACACCATATATTTT. Translation: CAISDQDRAGNTIYF.

This clonotype showed up many times. The chain uses TRBV12-3 or TRBV12-4 and TRBJ2-1, with TRBD1 matching 8 bases. The CDR3 is made up of 15 amino acids. Germline trimming cut 4 bases from V and 9 bases from J; bases unmatched to any gene: 11. The CDR3 loop reads CASSSTGQGGSEQFF. For the CDR3, the DNA is TGTGCCAGCAGTTCAACCGGACAGGGCGGTAGTGAGCAGTTCTTC.

This clonotype was observed many times. The chain is built from TRBV10-2 and TRBJ2-3; D might be TRBD2 (5 bases). The CDR3 sequence is 14 residues long. The germline gives CDR1 WSHSY, CDR2 SAAADI. V was shortened by 8 bases and J by 4 bases, with 16 bases between the two germline ends. This CDR3 reads CASGRRSLADTQYF. For the CDR3, the DNA is TGCGCCAGCGGCCGGAGGTCTCTCGCAGATACGCAGTATTTT.

This clonotype was found a few times. The rearrangement links TRBV7-8 to TRBJ2-2, with 7 bases identical to TRBD1. This CDR3 has 15 residues. The trim removed 5 bases at V and 6 bases at J, leaving 9 bases unmatched. Per the germline V gene, CDR1 is SGHVS and CDR2 is FQNEAQ. The chain's CDR3 is CASSRDRVSAGELFF. The CDR3 DNA is TGTGCCAGCAGCAGAGACAGGGTTTCGGCCGGGGAGCTGTTTTTT.

This clonotype was seen repeatedly, ten times or more. The V call is TRBV11-2, the J call TRBJ1-1; weak D call: TRBD1 (5 bases). The CDR3 sequence is 18 residues long. Trimming took off 0 bases at V and 1 base at J, with 18 bases between the two ends. Germline loops: CDR1 SGHAT, CDR2 FQNNGV. The DNA for the CDR3 is TGTGCCAGCAGCTTAGACGTTTGGACACTTCGGGGGAACACTGAAGCTTTCTTT. Encoded protein: CASSLDVWTLRGNTEAFF.

This clonotype has at least ten counts. The genes are TRBV28 and TRBJ2-7; tentatively, D is TRBD1 (5 bases). Deletions cut 3 bases from V and 0 bases from J, with 9 bases between. Germline V gene data show CDR1 as MDHEN and CDR2 as SYDVKM. This CDR3 comprises 14 residues. The CDR3 bases are TGTGCCAGCAGTTTGCAGGGATCCTCCTACGAGCAGTACTTC. This codes for CASSLQGSSYEQYF.

Of note for this clonotype: The junction departs from germline at one end; a sequencing error may be responsible. V is TRBV20-1 and J is TRBJ2-1; D is perhaps TRBD2 (6 bases). The CDR3 contains 16 residues. Germline lookup yields CDR1 DFQATT and CDR2 SNEGSKA (reference sequence). CDR3 in amino acids: CCARAAREGLYNEQFF. CDR3 DNA: TGCTGTGCTAGAGCGGCGCGGGAAGGGCTCTACAATGAGCAGTTCTTC.

The chain links TRBV3-1 to TRBJ1-5, with D uncertain. V lost 2 bases, J lost 1 base, and 6 bases lay in between. Looked up from germline, CDR1 is LGHDT and CDR2 is YNNKEL (reference sequence). The CDR3 totals 14 residues. CDR3 DNA sequence: TGTGCCAGCAGCCAACACGGGAGCAATCAGCCCCAGCATTTT. Its translation is CASSQHGSNQPQHF.

V usage is TRBV6-2 or TRBV6-3 and J usage is TRBJ2-2, with TRBD1 matching 9 bases. Trimming cost V 6 bases and J 5 bases; bases outside gene matches: 7. Germline V CDR1 and CDR2: MNHEY, SVGEGT. CDR3 length: 15 residues. The CDR3 sequence is CASRNTGGRTGELFF. As DNA, the CDR3 is TGTGCCAGCAGGAATACAGGGGGCCGGACCGGGGAGCTGTTTTTT.

This clonotype was detected many times. The rearrangement links TRBV29-1 to TRBJ2-3; D remains unclear. This CDR3 has 12 residues. V was pared by 3 bases and J by 0 bases, with 4 bases between. CDR1 is SQVTM, CDR2 ANQGSEA, per germline. The CDR3 DNA follows: TGCAGCGTTGAGGGGAGCACAGATACGCAGTATTTT. It translates to CSVEGSTDTQYF.

This clonotype was found a few times. This rearrangement joins TRBV5-1 to TRBJ2-3; D is possibly TRBD1 or TRBD2 (5 bases each). V was cut by 4 bases and J by 6 bases, with 15 bases left in between. CDR1 SGHRS and CDR2 YFSETQ come from the germline V gene. CDR3 length: 14 amino acids. The CDR3 DNA reads TGCGCCAGCAGCCTCGGGACCCCCGGGGATACGCAGTATTTT. Residues: CASSLGTPGDTQYF.

This clonotype was recorded a few times. The chain carries TRBV11-1 and TRBJ2-2, with TRBD1 matching 7 bases. V was clipped by 5 bases and J by 0 bases; unmatched bases: 15. The CDR3 totals 19 residues. Germline values: CDR1 SGHAT, CDR2 FQDESV (reference sequence). The CDR3 region is CASSGRDRGSGPNTGELFF. The CDR3, as DNA: TGTGCCAGCAGCGGCCGGGACAGAGGAAGCGGACCGAACACCGGGGAGCTGTTTTTT.

This clonotype occurred many times. V gene TRBV5-1 combines with J gene TRBJ1-2, with 9 bases lining up with TRBD1. Germline CDR1 SGHRS, CDR2 YFSETQ. J lost 3 bases, V lost 3 bases, and 3 bases had no gene match. This CDR3 region has 14 residues. The CDR3: CASSSRTGDYGYTF. The CDR3 DNA reads as TGCGCCAGCAGCTCACGGACAGGGGACTATGGCTACACCTTC.

The rearrangement uses TRBV20-1 and TRBJ2-3, with 8 bases identical to TRBD2. Germline CDR1 DFQATT, CDR2 SNEGSKA (reference sequence). The ends lost 6 bases at V and 7 bases at J; junction bases unmatched: 15. CDR3 length equals 15 residues. The CDR3 region is CSAPKSGGPRNTQYF. The DNA for the CDR3 is TGCAGTGCACCAAAGTCGGGGGGGCCCCGAAATACGCAGTATTTT.

This clonotype appeared many times. The J gene is TRBJ1-1, the V gene TRBV29-1; no firm D call. Germline assignment: CDR1 SQVTM and CDR2 ANQGSEA. Trimming took 3 bases from V and 0 from J, leaving 14 bases between them. The CDR3 runs 15 residues. CDR3 sequence reads: CSVEGEVGMNTEAFF. The CDR3, as DNA: TGCAGCGTTGAGGGAGAGGTAGGGATGAACACTGAAGCTTTCTTT.

Ten or more counts support this clonotype. This chain joins TRBV12-3 or TRBV12-4 and TRBJ2-5; D unclear. The CDR3 loop spans 15 amino acids. The V and J ends lost 5 bases and 0 bases respectively, with 13 bases between them. CDR3 loop: CASSPPPVYQETQYF. Written as DNA, the CDR3 is TGTGCCAGCAGTCCCCCTCCTGTGTACCAAGAGACCCAGTACTTC.

A few counts support this clonotype. The chain is built from TRBV3-1 and TRBJ2-3, with D perhaps TRBD1 (5 bases). Trimming took off 5 bases at V and 3 bases at J, with 9 bases between the two ends. The V gene's germline CDR1 is LGHDT and CDR2 YNNKEL (reference sequence). This CDR3 spans 13 amino acids. The CDR3 nucleotides are TGTGCCAGCAGCGAAGGGGTGACAGATACGCAGTATTTT. Its translation is CASSEGVTDTQYF.

There are a few counts of this clonotype. The chain combines TRBV27 with TRBJ2-3, with TRBD2 identical over 9 bases. J was trimmed by 1 base and V by 1 base; bases with no gene match: 3. CDR1 MNHEY and CDR2 SMNVEV come from the germline V gene (reference sequence). The CDR3 has 16 amino acids. The CDR3: CASSLWASGGTDTQYF. DNA of the CDR3: TGTGCCAGCAGTTTATGGGCTAGCGGGGGCACAGATACGCAGTATTTT.

This clonotype was recorded a few times. The gene calls are TRBV29-1 and TRBJ2-7; D is possibly TRBD2 (5 bases). V was clipped by 1 base and J by 3 bases, with 10 bases between them. CDR1 and CDR2 (germline): SQVTM, ANQGSEA. The CDR3 extends over 13 amino acids. The CDR3 coding sequence is TGCAGCGTTGAAGGAGGGTCTGGCTACGAGCAGTACTTC. This gives the protein CSVEGGSGYEQYF.

This clonotype has at least ten counts. This chain uses TRBV11-2 with TRBJ2-1; weak D call: TRBD2 (6 bases). Looked up from germline, CDR1 is SGHAT and CDR2 is FQNNGV. The CDR3 runs to 16 residues. Trimming shortened V by 3 bases and J by 1 base, and 13 bases separated the two germline ends. Here the CDR3 reads CASSFQEGASYNEQFF. CDR3 in DNA: TGTGCCAGCAGCTTCCAGGAGGGCGCGTCCTACAATGAGCAGTTCTTC.